The sequence of this T cell receptor (beta chain) was determined in a study of T cells in Graves' hyperthyroidism and ophthalmopathy. This clonotype was counted ten times or more. It was RNA transcripts that yielded the amplified TCR beta CDR3 regions. An initial round of RT-PCR targeting the TCR CDR3 relied on the HTBI primer set. Using its own MiXCR run on the multiplex PCR reads, TCRdb lists one record per CDR3 protein. Among roughly 420,000 distinct CDR3 sequences listed, approximately 14% were seen once. After removal of 5 bases from V and 1 base from J, the junction contained 4 bases not matched to a gene. The CDR3 has 14 amino acids. The germline CDR1 and CDR2 sequences are SEHNR and FQNEAQ (reference sequence).

The sequence derives from a young woman with Graves' hyperthyroidism. The chain couples TRBV7-9 to TRBJ1-1; TRBD1 matches at 7 bases. The source material was blood. The DNA of the CDR3 is TGTGCCAGCAGCGCAGGGACAGAGAACACTGAAGCTTTCTTT. It codes for CASSAGTENTEAFF.